This TCR beta chain was retrieved from a study of regulatory T cells in long-lasting Graves disease. Libraries of TCR beta came from iRepertoire HTBI primers plus Arm-PCR of CDR3 regions. One entry per CDR3 protein, called by TCRdb with MiXCR from the multiplex PCR reads. The sample has around 400,000 distinct CDR3 sequences, 15% seen once. Germline loops: CDR1 MDHEN, CDR2 SYDVKM. V was pared by 4 bases and J by 3 bases, with 11 bases between. The CDR3 spans 14 residues. Time point meaning: newly diagnosed GD, antithyroid drugs for less than 3 months. PBMCs were the source of the RNA used for TCR sequencing. This clonotype has ten or more counts. Its antigen is not identified. The study, taken as a whole, reports: Less diverse TCR repertoires were seen in persistent Graves' patients than in newly diagnosed ones.

This same sample was also part of a study on T cells in Graves' hyperthyroidism and ophthalmopathy.

Sequencing was performed on peripheral blood mononuclear cells (PBMCs), taken at new diagnosis, from a patient treated with antithyroid drugs. V usage is TRBV28 and J usage is TRBJ2-3, with a possible D match to TRBD1 (6 bases). The TCR sequence derives from a woman aged 40 to 50 with Graves disease. The chain's CDR3 is CASSSRQETDTQYF. CDR3 coding DNA: TGTGCCAGCAGTTCAAGACAGGAAACAGATACGCAGTATTTT.